A selection of T cell receptor beta chains follows, all from one sample in a study of shared clonotypes between healthy human individuals. Some clones are missing from TCRdb's copy, which holds only in-frame ones; the method was immunoSEQ multiplex PCR. Of more than 2 million clones in the sample, around 93% were seen once. The specimen was naive CD8+ T cells from PBMCs. Every receptor here comes from a man aged 18 to 30 in good health. Some clones in this sample may be carry-over from other donors' samples. Each CDR3 is given with its conserved first and last residue.

v_gene	CDR3aa
TRBV6-5	CASRGTYEQYF
TRBV29-1	CSVEIRGRGRYEQYF
TRBV29-1	CSVAGTGTETQYF
TRBV28	CASSLNRGGTEAFF
TRBV11-3	CASGPDGTRADGGIGYTF
TRBV5-1	CASSVRQGWDEQYF
TRBV30	CAWKTGTGYTF
TRBV28	CASSFFHGQGVEQYF
TRBV29-1	CSVVGDNEQFF
TRBV4-2	CASSQDSLAPDEQYF
TRBV29-1	CSVEDLTSGRGLFEQFF
TRBV27	CASRTHRDQPQHF
TRBV4-1	CASSGLGEDYGYTF
TRBV7-9	CASSLVKGLGTEAFF
TRBV11-3	CASSLGGRQNEQFF
TRBV11-2	CASSQRLAGGHEQFF
TRBV11-2	CASRGRTGDYGYTF
TRBV28	CASFRTSGYEQYF
TRBV6-6	CASSYSSSGSYEQYF
TRBV13	CASSRTYTGELFF
TRBV6-5	CASSYREGRREAFF
TRBV11-2	CASVWGGGWVATEAFF
TRBV30	CAWSRGTGYEQYF
TRBV11-2	CASAGGRGNTEAFF
TRBV28	CASSSTMADETNQPQHF
TRBV5-6	CASSYRTGTETQYF
TRBV27	CASSLSRDYPSYEQYF
TRBV19	CASSIIYGEGGQPQHF
TRBV7-2	CASSLGSTYEQYF
TRBV5-4	CASSTGPSYTSGNTIYF
TRBV7-3	CASSLGRGQRPNNEQFF